These 22 T cell receptor beta chains were all obtained from the same sample, sequenced in a study of vaccination and CD4 T cells after COVID-19. For these receptors, no antigen is known. Cultured CD4+ T cell DNA underwent sequencing with the Oncomine TCR Beta short-read assay. TCRdb used MiXCR to reprocess the PCR reads, holding one entry per CDR3 protein. The sample holds some 12,000 distinct CDR3 sequences, roughly three fifths seen once. Treatment denoted: approximately 11-day PBMC culture with coronavirus spike peptide pools or control peptides (ViraFEST assay). The sequenced material came from CD4+ T cells from blood, cultured in vitro. The receptors stem from a human donor who had recovered from COVID-19.

The gene calls are TRBV2 and TRBJ2-7; D is unclear. The V gene's germline CDR1 is SNHLY and CDR2 FYNNEI. This CDR3 has 11 residues. Trimming took 6 bases from V and 6 from J, leaving 9 bases between them. CDR3 amino acids: CASRTEVEQYF. CDR3 nucleotides: TGTGCCAGCAGAACAGAAGTCGAGCAGTACTTC.

The V gene is TRBV18, the J gene TRBJ2-1; 13 nucleotides match TRBD2. The CDR3 is 16 residues long. Germline assignment: CDR1 KGHSH and CDR2 LQKENI. Trimming took 6 bases from V and 6 from J; bases not matched to a gene: 8. The CDR3 nucleotides are TGTGCCAGCTCCTCCGGACTAGCGGGAGTCTCCAATGAGCAGTTCTTC. Protein: CASSSGLAGVSNEQFF.

The chain combines TRBV2 with TRBJ2-3; perhaps TRBD1 as D (5 bases). The germline gives CDR1 SNHLY, CDR2 FYNNEI. The V end lost 2 bases, the J end lost 2 bases, and 8 bases lay between the germline ends. The CDR3 length is 14 residues. CDR3 DNA sequence: TGTGCCAGCAGTGAAACCGGACACACAGATACGCAGTATTTT. Its translation is CASSETGHTDTQYF.

The genes are TRBV6-5 and TRBJ2-1, with D unresolved. From germline, CDR1 is MNHEY and CDR2 SVGAGI. Trimming left V 0 bases short and J 7 bases short, with 13 bases between. The CDR3 contains 15 residues. CDR3 loop: CASSYSAGIGNEQFF. CDR3 sequence (DNA): TGTGCCAGCAGTTACTCTGCAGGAATAGGGAATGAGCAGTTCTTC.

This clonotype was observed a handful of times. The chain employs TRBV20-1 and TRBJ1-5, with D unresolved. Germline V gene data show CDR1 as DFQATT and CDR2 as SNEGSKA (reference sequence). The germline V and J ends were trimmed by 7 bases and 4 bases, with 11 bases remaining between them. CDR3 length: 12 amino acids. The CDR3 DNA reads TGCAGTGTCGGGTTGCCAAATCAGCCCCAGCATTTT. Its translation is CSVGLPNQPQHF.

The gene calls are TRBV6-2 or TRBV6-3 and TRBJ2-5; TRBD2 matches at 7 bases. The ends lost 5 bases at V and 4 bases at J; junction bases unmatched: 1. The CDR3 length is 12 residues. The V gene's germline CDR1 is MNHEY and CDR2 SVGEGT. The CDR3 protein is CASSGGGETQYF. CDR3 bases: TGTGCCAGCAGTGGCGGGGGAGAGACCCAGTACTTC.

This clonotype came up a few times. The chain links TRBV6-1 to TRBJ1-1; tentatively, D is TRBD1 (6 bases). Germline-derived CDR1 and CDR2 are MNHNS and SASEGT. Trimming removed 8 bases at V and 4 bases at J, with 14 bases between. This CDR3 is built from 13 residues. The DNA for the CDR3 is TGTGCCAGCTCGGACAGCCGGGGCACTGAAGCTTTCTTT. It encodes CASSDSRGTEAFF.

The V gene is TRBV7-2, the J gene TRBJ2-7, with a weak D call TRBD1 (5 bases). Germline V lookup: CDR1 SGHTA, CDR2 FQGNSA. CDR3 size: 11 residues. Between the trimmed V and J ends, which lost 1 base and 13 bases, there was a span of 11 bases. CDR3 residues: CASSLEYDRYF. Here the CDR3 DNA reads TGTGCCAGCAGCTTAGAATACGACAGATACTTC.

This chain joins TRBV15 and TRBJ2-3; 10 nucleotides match TRBD2. CDR1 and CDR2 from the germline V gene are LNHNV and YYDKDF (reference sequence). Losses at the gene ends were 1 base for V and 2 bases for J; bases not matched to a gene: 21. The CDR3 spans 22 residues. Here the CDR3 DNA reads TGTGCCACCAGCAGAGCCCAGGGGCTAGCGGGAGAGATTAATGAGGTCACAGATACGCAGTATTTT. Its protein product is CATSRAQGLAGEINEVTDTQYF.

The rearrangement links TRBV19 to TRBJ2-2; possible D gene TRBD2, 5 bases. The CDR3 contains 14 residues. Germline V lookup: CDR1 LNHDA, CDR2 SQIVND (reference sequence). Trimming removed 4 bases from V and 2 bases from J, with 8 bases in between. The CDR3, as DNA: TGTGCCAGTAGTAGGGGAGTTAACACCGGGGAGCTGTTTTTT. Translation: CASSRGVNTGELFF.

V and J are TRBV20-1 and TRBJ2-1; 9 bases line up with TRBD2. Germline CDR1 and CDR2: DFQATT and SNEGSKA (reference sequence). CDR3 length: 13 residues. V was pared by 0 bases and J by 7 bases, with 1 base of the junction left unmatched. The CDR3 protein is CSARDLAGNEQFF. DNA for the CDR3: TGCAGTGCTAGAGATCTAGCGGGAAATGAGCAGTTCTTC.

This clonotype was observed a handful of times. The chain carries TRBV5-1 and TRBJ1-2, with 7 bases lining up with TRBD1. V was clipped by 4 bases and J by 6 bases; unmatched bases: 6. Germline CDR1 SGHRS, CDR2 YFSETQ. This CDR3 is 13 amino acids long. The CDR3: CASSPGTANGYTF. As DNA, the CDR3 is TGCGCCAGCAGCCCAGGGACAGCAAATGGCTACACCTTC.

The chain couples TRBV7-6 to TRBJ2-7; TRBD2 agrees at 9 bases. Germline-derived CDR1 and CDR2 are SGHVS and FNYEAQ. The length of the CDR3 is 16 residues. Trimming at V came to 5 bases and at J to 3 bases, leaving 11 bases not matched to a gene. The CDR3 bases are TGTGCCAGCAGCCCAGAGACTAGCGGACACCTCTACGAGCAGTACTTC. Amino acids: CASSPETSGHLYEQYF.

This clonotype was picked up one time. The chain has TRBV21-1 and TRBJ2-1; TRBD1 is taken as the D call from the table, unchecked against the DNA. TRBV21-1 is designated a pseudogene. CDR3 length equals 17 residues. The CDR3 loop reads CASTLGVAESSYNEQFF. The CDR3 region has the DNA TGTGCCAGCACCTTAGGGGTGGCGGAGAGCTCCTACAATGAGCAGTTCTTC.

This clonotype is labeled medium-sized (0.01 to 0.1%). This chain links TRBV28 with TRBJ2-3; 7 bases are shared with TRBD2. Germline V gene lookup returns CDR1 MDHEN and CDR2 SYDVKM. This CDR3 is 15 amino acids long. The junction had 6 bases not matched to a gene; V was cut back by 5 bases and J by 1 base. In DNA, the CDR3 is TGTGCCAGCAGTCCTCTGGGGAGGGGCACAGATACGCAGTATTTT. Protein product: CASSPLGRGTDTQYF.

The V call is TRBV29-1, the J call TRBJ1-4, with D maybe TRBD1 (5 bases). This CDR3 has 12 residues. V was shortened by 1 base and J by 8 bases, with 8 bases between the two germline ends. In germline, CDR1 is SQVTM, CDR2 ANQGSEA. The chain's CDR3 is CSVEAGMEKLFF. Here the CDR3 DNA reads TGCAGCGTTGAAGCAGGGATGGAAAAACTGTTTTTT. Full variable domain (outside the CDR3, taken from reference TRBV29-1 and TRBJ1-4): SAVISQKPSRDICQRGTSLTIQCQVDSQVTMMFWYRQQPGQSLTLIATANQGSEATYESGFVIDKFPISRPNLTFSTLTVSNMSPEDSSIYLCSVEAGMEKLFFGSGTQLSVL.

In this sample, this clonotype turned up a few times. This chain uses TRBV20-1 with TRBJ2-3; D not certain. This CDR3 comprises 13 residues. Trimming left V 4 bases short and J 2 bases short, with 10 bases between. The germline V gene has CDR1 DFQATT and CDR2 SNEGSKA (reference sequence). The CDR3, as DNA: TGCAGTGCTACCACGGACCCCACAGATACGCAGTATTTT. Protein: CSATTDPTDTQYF.

This clonotype has just a few counts. V usage is TRBV6-1 and J usage is TRBJ2-2; perhaps TRBD2 as D (5 bases). Trimming removed 6 bases at V and 0 bases at J, with 17 bases between. The CDR3 is 17 amino acids. The germline V gene has CDR1 MNHNS and CDR2 SASEGT. The CDR3, as DNA: TGTGCCAGCAGGCAAGGGAGAGGGCAGGCGAACACCGGGGAGCTGTTTTTT. Translation: CASRQGRGQANTGELFF.

This rearrangement joins TRBV30 to TRBJ2-5, with D perhaps matching TRBD1 or TRBD2 (5 bases each). Trimming pared 1 base from V and 7 bases from J, leaving 16 bases between. The CDR3 is 14 amino acids. The germline CDR1 and CDR2 sequences are GTSNPN and SVGIG (reference sequence). CDR3 loop: CAWSGGRARGTQYF. The CDR3 bases are TGTGCCTGGAGTGGGGGTAGAGCGAGGGGGACCCAGTACTTC.

This chain connects TRBV7-8 to TRBJ2-3, with D unclear. Germline V gives CDR1 SGHVS, CDR2 FQNEAQ. The ends were cut back, 0 bases at V and 3 bases at J, with 1 base in the middle. The CDR3 length is 12 residues. As DNA, the CDR3 is TGTGCCAGCAGCTTAGCAACAGATACGCAGTATTTT. It encodes CASSLATDTQYF.

The CDR3 nucleotides are TGTGCCAGCAGAACGGGGCGGGAGGGCCCAAAGACCCAGTACTTC. Translated: CASRTGREGPKTQYF. The genes are TRBV6-2 or TRBV6-3 and TRBJ2-5, with 9 bases lining up with TRBD2. The CDR3 contains 15 residues. With 6 bases clipped from V and 6 bases from J, the junction kept 11 bases outside the gene matches. Germline-derived CDR1 and CDR2 are MNHEY and SVGEGT.

This clonotype is large (0.1 to 1%) by share. The chain carries TRBV27 and TRBJ1-6; D gene uncertain. Trimming shortened V by 6 bases and J by 6 bases, and 12 bases separated the two germline ends. Germline assignment: CDR1 MNHEY and CDR2 SMNVEV (reference sequence). This CDR3 has 14 residues. CDR3 sequence: CASRRRLINSPLHF. CDR3 DNA sequence: TGTGCCAGCAGAAGGCGACTGATTAATTCACCCCTCCACTTT.